These T cell receptor beta chains were read from a single sample in a study of regulatory T cells in long-lasting Graves disease. TCRdb recomputed calls from the multiplex PCR reads with MiXCR, one row per CDR3 protein. This sample has about 310,000 distinct CDR3 sequences, with 15% to 20% found just once. The sample here was peripheral blood mononuclear cells (PBMCs), taken at new diagnosis, from a patient treated with antithyroid drugs. Receptors were obtained from a female donor with Graves disease. Both conserved end residues are part of each CDR3. The D gene is left open where the match is weak. Clone size is not always given. Where it is, it says once, few, many or a class for expanded clones.

d_call j_call clone_size v_call cdr3_length cdr3_nt cdr3_aa
NA TRBJ1-1 few TRBV6-5 17 TGTGCCAGCAGTTATCTGGGGGGCTCGGATATGAACACTGAAGCTTTCTTT CASSYLGGSDMNTEAFF
NA TRBJ2-7 many TRBV11-2 14 TGTGCCAGCAGCTTAGTAGGGCTTTCCTACGAGCAGTACTTC CASSLVGLSYEQYF
NA TRBJ1-1 many TRBV18 13 TGTGCCAGCTCACCGAGGATGAACACTGAAGCTTTCTTT CASSPRMNTEAFF
NA TRBJ2-2 many TRBV24-1 12 TGTGCCACCCTTGCAGAAAACCGGGAGCTGTTTTTT CATLAENRELFF
TRBD2 TRBJ2-7 NA TRBV7-2 18 TGTGCCAGCAGCTTAGTTGGTTTATTAGCGGGAGAGAGGGACGAGCAGTACTTC CASSLVGLLAGERDEQYF
NA TRBJ2-7 many TRBV24-1 12 TGTGCCACCAGTCAGACCACGGGGGAGCAGTACTTC CATSQTTGEQYF
NA TRBJ1-2 once TRBV30 11 TGTGCCTGGAGATCCCTGTTAGGCTACACCTTC CAWRSLLGYTF
NA TRBJ2-2 many TRBV28 15 TGTGCCAGCAGTTCCGAGGGCCCACACCCCGGGGAGCTGTTTTTT CASSSEGPHPGELFF
TRBD2 TRBJ2-3 many TRBV12-5 15 TGTGCTAGTGGGCGGGACGGGAGGAGTACAGATACGCAGTATTTT CASGRDGRSTDTQYF
NA TRBJ2-1 many TRBV3-1 19 TGTGCCAGCAGCCAAGCGGGGGTACGGGCGGACGACCTTTACAATGAGCAGTTCTTC CASSQAGVRADDLYNEQFF
TRBD1 TRBJ2-2 few TRBV10-3 15 TGTGCCATCAGTGACCCGACCAGGGGGACCGGGGAGCTGGTTTTT CAISDPTRGTGELVF
NA TRBJ2-7 many TRBV28 14 TGTGCCAGCAGTTTATTGGCAGGGTCCTACGAGCAGTACTTC CASSLLAGSYEQYF
TRBD2 TRBJ2-3 many TRBV20-1 19 TGCAGTGCTGGAGGGGACAGGGGACTAGCGGGAGTAAGGGCAGATACGCAGTATTTT CSAGGDRGLAGVRADTQYF
NA TRBJ2-1 many TRBV2 14 TGTGCCAGCAGCCAAGAGGGGGGGTCAGGTGAGCAGTTCTTC CASSQEGGSGEQFF
NA TRBJ1-5 NA TRBV12-3/TRBV12-4 13 TGTGCCAGCAGTTTAGACCTTCCTCAGCCCCAGCATTTT CASSLDLPQPQHF
NA TRBJ1-6 NA TRBV7-2 14 TGTGCCAGCAAGCTAAGGCGAGGGGAATCACCCCTCCACTTT CASKLRRGESPLHF
NA TRBJ1-6 many TRBV12-3/TRBV12-4 15 TGTGCCAGCAGTTTTGGGGGGCGCGGAAATTCACCCCTCCACTTT CASSFGGRGNSPLHF
TRBD2 TRBJ2-7 NA TRBV5-1 16 TGCGCCAGCAGCTTGGTTGTAGCGGGAGGGCCGTACGAGCAGTACTTC CASSLVVAGGPYEQYF
NA TRBJ1-3 many TRBV12-3/TRBV12-4 14 TGTGCCAGCGCGGTGCAGGGCCTCGGAAACACCATATATTTT CASAVQGLGNTIYF
NA TRBJ1-5 few TRBV15 15 TGTGCCACCACTGTAGTTGGGGGTACCAATCAGCCCCAGCATTTT CATTVVGGTNQPQHF
NA TRBJ2-7 few TRBV11-2 13 TGTGCCAGCAGCCGACCGGCCGCCGGCGAGCAGTACTTC CASSRPAAGEQYF
NA TRBJ2-1 NA TRBV14 16 TGTGCCAGCAGCCAAGATTGGGGGGCGATTAAAAATGAGCAGTTCTTC CASSQDWGAIKNEQFF
NA TRBJ1-1 many TRBV6-1 12 TGTGCCAGCAGCCAAGGGTACACTGAAGCTTTCTTT CASSQGYTEAFF
TRBD1 TRBJ2-6 few TRBV12-3/TRBV12-4 18 TGTGCCAGCAGTTTAAGTGCAGGGGGATGGTCTGGGGCCAACGTCCTGACTTTC CASSLSAGGWSGANVLTF
TRBD2 TRBJ2-1 many TRBV19 16 TGTGCCAGTAGTATCCCGGGACTAGCCTCGGGAGATGAGCAGTTCTTC CASSIPGLASGDEQFF
NA TRBJ1-5 many TRBV28 14 TGTGCCAGCAGTTGGGGGTATAGCAATCAGCCCCAGCATTTT CASSWGYSNQPQHF
TRBD2 TRBJ2-5 many TRBV11-1 15 TGTGCCAGCAGTTCCCCTCTAGCGGATACGGAGACCCAGTACTTC CASSSPLADTETQYF
TRBD1 TRBJ2-3 NA TRBV10-1 16 TGCGCCAGCAGTGGAAGCCGGGACAGGGGTAGAGATACGCAGTATTTT CASSGSRDRGRDTQYF